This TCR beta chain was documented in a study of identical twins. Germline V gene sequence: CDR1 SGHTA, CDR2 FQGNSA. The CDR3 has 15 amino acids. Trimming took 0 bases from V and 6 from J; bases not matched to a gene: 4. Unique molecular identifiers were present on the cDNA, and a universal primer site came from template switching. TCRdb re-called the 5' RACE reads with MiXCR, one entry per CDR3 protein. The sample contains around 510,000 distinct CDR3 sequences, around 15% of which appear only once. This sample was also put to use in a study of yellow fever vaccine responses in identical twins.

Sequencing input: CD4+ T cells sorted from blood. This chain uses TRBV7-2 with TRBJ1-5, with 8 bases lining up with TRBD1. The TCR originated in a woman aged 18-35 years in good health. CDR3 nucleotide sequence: TGTGCCAGCAGCTTAGCGCTAGGGACAGGTCAGCCCCAGCATTTT. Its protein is CASSLALGTGQPQHF.